The 10 T cell receptor beta chains in this list originate from one sample, sequenced in a study of blood T cell repertoires in COVID-19 (dated by TCRdb to the early 2020s). The library relied on the immunoSEQ multiplex PCR assay. Drawn from immuneACCESS, this table holds only the in-frame rearrangements with V and J called that TCRdb kept. Clones are partly lost; checked studies trace under half to an unresolved V gene and leave the rest unexplained. The sample table lists over 95,000 clones, about 85% of them with a count of one. Clones ranked in the top ten supply 10% to 15% of the sample. Sequencing used peripheral blood. These receptor sequences come from a human donor in a cohort sampled during active COVID-19.

V usage is TRBV30 and J usage is TRBJ2-7; 8 bases are shared with TRBD2. This CDR3 comprises 14 residues. After removal of 0 bases from V and 4 bases from J, the junction contained 5 bases not matched to a gene. Germline CDR1 GTSNPN, CDR2 SVGIG (reference sequence). The CDR3 nucleotides read TGTGCCTGGAGTGTCGGGGGGGTCGGGTACGAGCAGTACTTC. Translated, it gives CAWSVGGVGYEQYF.

CDR3: CASSQDQGSEAFF. In nucleotides, the CDR3 is TGCGCCAGCAGCCAAGACCAGGGAAGTGAAGCTTTCTTT. This chain links TRBV4-3 with TRBJ1-1; the D gene is possibly TRBD1 (5 bases). CDR1 is LGHNA, CDR2 YSLEER, per germline. The V end lost 0 bases, the J end lost 7 bases, and 9 bases lay between the germline ends. This CDR3 comprises 13 residues.

This CDR3 reads CASSPRGRAGAGYTF. In nucleotides, the CDR3 is TGTGCCAGCAGTCCTCGGGGTCGGGCAGGGGCTGGCTACACCTTC. The V and J genes are TRBV28 and TRBJ1-2, with a weak D call TRBD1 (6 bases). CDR3 length: 15 residues. Deletions cut 5 bases from V and 7 bases from J, with 20 bases between. CDR1 and CDR2 (germline): MDHEN, SYDVKM.

A word on this clone: A read error may produce the germline difference seen at one junction end. The gene calls are TRBV28 and TRBJ2-1; 8 nucleotides align to TRBD2. Germline CDR1 is MDHEN and CDR2 is SYDVKM. The CDR3 has 14 residues. The CDR3 sequence: CASRAGGSNNEQFF. DNA of the CDR3: TGTGCCAGCAGGGCGGGGGGCTCCAACAATGAGCAGTTCTTC.

Comments on this clone: Other DNA sequences in this specimen translate into the identical CDR3. This sequence joins TRBV12-3 or TRBV12-4 and TRBJ2-7, with D hard to call. Trimming took 3 bases from V and 2 from J, leaving 8 bases between them. The CDR3 consists of 13 residues. This CDR3 is CASSLRGTYEQYF. The CDR3 bases are TGTGCCAGCAGTTTGCGAGGTACCTACGAGCAGTACTTC.

The V gene is TRBV15, the J gene TRBJ2-5; TRBD1 is a possible D gene (6 bases). The germline CDR1 and CDR2 sequences are LNHNV and YYDKDF (reference sequence). V was pared by 2 bases and J by 4 bases, with 11 bases between. This CDR3 has 14 amino acids. The CDR3 spells CATSRKTGLETQYF. DNA for the CDR3: TGTGCCACCAGCAGAAAAACAGGGTTAGAGACCCAGTACTTC.

With respect to this clone: The sample carries other DNA sequences with the same CDR3. This sequence joins TRBV5-1 and TRBJ1-5; weak D call: TRBD1 (5 bases). Germline V lookup: CDR1 SGHRS, CDR2 YFSETQ. The CDR3 is 14 residues long. Trimming stripped 0 bases from V and 2 bases from J, with 6 bases between. The CDR3 region is CASSLEGGNQPQHF. The CDR3 DNA follows: TGCGCCAGCAGCTTGGAAGGGGGCAATCAGCCCCAGCATTTT.

This rearrangement joins TRBV3-1 (or the pseudogene TRBV3-2) to TRBJ2-1; TRBD2 matches at 7 bases. CDR1 and CDR2 (germline): LGHDT, YNNKEL (reference sequence). This CDR3 contains 17 residues. The V gene end was trimmed by 3 bases and the J gene end by 4 bases; junction bases not matched to a gene: 12. CDR3 in DNA: TGTGCCAGCAGCCATCGCGGTGCAGGGAGGGATTACAATGAGCAGTTCTTC. It codes for CASSHRGAGRDYNEQFF.

The rearrangement joins TRBV6-2 or TRBV6-3 to TRBJ1-5; weak D call: TRBD1 (6 bases). The CDR3 extends over 14 amino acids. V was pared by 7 bases and J by 5 bases, with 15 bases between. In germline, CDR1 is MNHEY, CDR2 SVGEGT. The CDR3 sequence: CASTPQGGHQPQHF. The DNA for the CDR3 is TGTGCCAGCACCCCACAAGGGGGTCATCAGCCCCAGCATTTT.

The V and J genes are TRBV4-1 and TRBJ2-2, with D possibly matching TRBD2 (5 bases). Germline values: CDR1 MGHRA, CDR2 YSYEKL. The ends were cut back, 0 bases at V and 0 bases at J, with 8 bases in the middle. This CDR3 contains 16 residues. DNA for the CDR3: TGCGCCAGCAGCCAAGAGGTAGCGACGAACACCGGGGAGCTGTTTTTT. Protein sequence: CASSQEVATNTGELFF.